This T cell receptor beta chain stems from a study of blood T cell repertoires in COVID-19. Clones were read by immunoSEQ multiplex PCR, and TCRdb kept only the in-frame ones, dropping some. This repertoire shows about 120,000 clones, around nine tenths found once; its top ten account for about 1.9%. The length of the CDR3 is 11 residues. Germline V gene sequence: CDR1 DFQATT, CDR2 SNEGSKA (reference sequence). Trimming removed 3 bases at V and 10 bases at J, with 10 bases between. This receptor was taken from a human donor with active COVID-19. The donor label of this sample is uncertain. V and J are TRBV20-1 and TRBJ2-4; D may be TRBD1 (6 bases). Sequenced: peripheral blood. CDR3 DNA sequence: TGCAGTGCTAGTATCCAGGGGATTCAGTACTTC. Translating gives CSASIQGIQYF.